This T cell receptor (beta chain) was captured by sequencing in a study of OX40 agonist ivuxolimab in advanced cancers. The overall study: Enrollees could have had prior anti-PD-1, anti-PD-L1 or anti-CTLA-4 therapy, which more than 30% had received. Partial responses were achieved by three patients, one with hepatocellular carcinoma and two with cutaneous melanoma.

Method: immunoSEQ multiplex PCR; TCRdb's copy keeps in-frame clones and lacks some. The sample holds roughly 60,000 clones, around 80% seen once. This clone was counted only a few times. This CDR3 has 15 residues. V was clipped by 0 bases and J by 8 bases, with 14 bases between them. Germline V gene data show CDR1 as WSHSY and CDR2 as SAAADI. The sequenced sample was CD4+ or CD8+ T cells sorted from blood, obtained in a trial of the OX40 agonist ivuxolimab. The receptor's source is an adult with an advanced solid tumor such as melanoma, head and neck, liver or kidney cancer. The gene calls are TRBV10-2 and TRBJ1-5; tentative D call: TRBD1 (5 bases). The CDR3 is CASSESGGGFEPQHF. The CDR3 region has the DNA TGCGCCAGCAGTGAGTCCGGGGGTGGTTTTGAGCCCCAGCATTTT.